This T cell receptor beta chain is from a study of T cell responses to AZD1222 COVID-19 vaccine. Overall study results and limits: Vaccine-associated CD4 TCRs ranged over spike, dominating at 160-218 and 743-854. Baseline serostatus was positive in only six AZD1222 recipients. Repertoires were obtained solely post-peak T cell response. Spike-specific TCR breadth and depth rose after two AZD1222 doses.

Notes on this clone: Antigen specificity is unknown.

The germline CDR1 and CDR2 sequences are MNHEY and SMNVEV (reference sequence). The junction had 10 bases not matched to a gene; V was cut back by 4 bases and J by 2 bases. The CDR3 sequence is 18 residues long. The assay was immunoSEQ multiplex PCR, and TCRdb's table has in-frame clones only and misses some. The sample records roughly 190,000 clones, approximately 90% being singletons. Here the sequenced sample was peripheral blood, taken 28 days after the second AZD1222 dose. The clonotype originates from an adult who received the AZD1222 COVID-19 vaccine. The chain links TRBV27 to TRBJ2-6; 8 bases are a match to TRBD1. The CDR3: CASSSMDRATAGANVLTF. CDR3 coding DNA: TGTGCCAGCAGTTCAATGGACAGGGCCACTGCTGGGGCCAACGTCCTGACTTTC. The full variable domain, with the rest looked up from reference TRBV27 and TRBJ2-6, is EAQVTQNPRYLITVTGKKLTVTCSQNMNHEYMSWYRQDPGLGLRQIYYSMNVEVTDKGDVPEGYKVSRKEKRNFPLILESPSPNQTSLYFCASSSMDRATAGANVLTFGAGSRLTVL.